This entry describes one T cell receptor beta chain. Its antigen remains unknown. V was pared by 3 bases and J by 6 bases, with 2 bases between. Germline CDR1 is SQVTM and CDR2 is ANQGSEA. CDR3 length equals 9 residues. This specimen comes from a study of T cell responses to AZD1222 COVID-19 vaccine. General study results and limits: Unmutated variant regions are reportedly targeted by nearly half of spike-specific TCRs.

TCRdb keeps only in-frame clones here, not all; method: immunoSEQ multiplex PCR. The sample holds 100,000 to 150,000 clones, around 89% seen once. The chain recombines TRBV29-1 with TRBJ1-2; no clear D gene. The sequence came from an adult in good health. The sequences come from peripheral blood, collected on day 0 of AZD1222 vaccination. The CDR3 DNA reads TGCAGCGTTGAGGATGGCTACACCTTC. It encodes CSVEDGYTF.